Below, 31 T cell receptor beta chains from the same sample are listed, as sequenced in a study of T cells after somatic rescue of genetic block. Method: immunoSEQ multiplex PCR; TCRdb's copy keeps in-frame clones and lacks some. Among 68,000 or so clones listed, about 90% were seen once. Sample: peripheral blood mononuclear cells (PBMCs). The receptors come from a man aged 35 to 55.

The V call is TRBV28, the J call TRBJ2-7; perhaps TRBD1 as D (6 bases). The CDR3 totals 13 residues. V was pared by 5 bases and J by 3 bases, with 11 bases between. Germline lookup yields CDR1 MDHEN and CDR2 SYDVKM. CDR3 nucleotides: TGTGCCAGCAGTAGGCAGGGGCTCTACGAGCAGTACTTC. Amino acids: CASSRQGLYEQYF.

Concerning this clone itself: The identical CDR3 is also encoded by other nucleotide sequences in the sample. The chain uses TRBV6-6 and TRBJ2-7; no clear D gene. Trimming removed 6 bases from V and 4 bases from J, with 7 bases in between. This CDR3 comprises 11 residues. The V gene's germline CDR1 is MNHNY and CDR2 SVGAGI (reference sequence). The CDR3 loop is CASRLRYEQYF. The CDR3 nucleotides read TGTGCCAGCAGGCTCCGATACGAGCAGTACTTC.

The CDR3 DNA is TGTGCCAGCAGCTTACAGGTTCACTCTGGAAACACCATATATTTT. Translating gives CASSLQVHSGNTIYF. J is TRBJ1-3 and V is TRBV7-2; no definite D call. The V gene lost 2 bases and the J gene lost 0 bases, with 8 bases spanning the gap. The CDR3 contains 15 residues. Germline loops: CDR1 SGHTA, CDR2 FQGNSA.

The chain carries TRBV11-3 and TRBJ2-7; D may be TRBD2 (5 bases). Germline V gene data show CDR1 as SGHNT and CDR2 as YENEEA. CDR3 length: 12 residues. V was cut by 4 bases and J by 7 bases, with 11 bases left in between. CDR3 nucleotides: TGTGCCAGCAGCTCCAGTTCGGGGGAGCAGTACTTC. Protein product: CASSSSSGEQYF.

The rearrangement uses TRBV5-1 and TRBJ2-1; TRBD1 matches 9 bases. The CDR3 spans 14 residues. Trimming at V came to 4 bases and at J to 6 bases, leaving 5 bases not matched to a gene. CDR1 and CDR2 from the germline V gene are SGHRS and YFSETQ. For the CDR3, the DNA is TGCGCCAGCAGCCGGGACAGGGAGGGCAATGAGCAGTTCTTC. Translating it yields CASSRDREGNEQFF.

The CDR3 spells CASSSPSGDTDTQYF. The CDR3 nucleotides read TGCGCCAGCAGCTCGCCTAGCGGGGACACAGATACGCAGTATTTT. The chain employs TRBV5-1 and TRBJ2-3; 9 bases map to TRBD2. Germline V gene lookup returns CDR1 SGHRS and CDR2 YFSETQ. With 3 bases clipped from V and 2 bases from J, the junction kept 4 bases outside the gene matches. This CDR3 spans 15 amino acids.

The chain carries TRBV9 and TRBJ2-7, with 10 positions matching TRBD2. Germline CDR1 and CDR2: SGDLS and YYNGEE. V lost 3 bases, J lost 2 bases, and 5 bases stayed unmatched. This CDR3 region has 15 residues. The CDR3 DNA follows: TGTGCCAGCAGCGCGACTAGCGGGTTTGCCTACGAGCAGTACTTC. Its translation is CASSATSGFAYEQYF.

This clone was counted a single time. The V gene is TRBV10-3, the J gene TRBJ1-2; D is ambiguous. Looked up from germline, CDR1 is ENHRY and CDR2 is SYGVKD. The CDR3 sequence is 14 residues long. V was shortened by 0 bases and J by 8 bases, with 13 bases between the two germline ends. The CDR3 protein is CAISESTQADGYTF. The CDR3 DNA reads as TGTGCCATCAGTGAGTCAACGCAGGCGGACGGCTACACCTTC.

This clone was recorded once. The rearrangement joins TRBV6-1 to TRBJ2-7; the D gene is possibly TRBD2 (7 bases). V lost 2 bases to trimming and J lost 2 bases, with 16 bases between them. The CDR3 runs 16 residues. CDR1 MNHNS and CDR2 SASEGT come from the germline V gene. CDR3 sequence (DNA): TGTGCCAGCAGTGAACCCTGGGGGGCGGGAGCCTACGAGCAGTACTTC. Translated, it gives CASSEPWGAGAYEQYF.

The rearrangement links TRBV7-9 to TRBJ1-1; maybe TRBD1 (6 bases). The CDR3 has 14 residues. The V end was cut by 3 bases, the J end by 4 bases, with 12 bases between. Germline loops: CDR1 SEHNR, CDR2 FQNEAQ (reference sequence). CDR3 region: CASSFEGVSTEAFF. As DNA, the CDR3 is TGTGCCAGCAGCTTCGAGGGGGTGAGCACTGAAGCTTTCTTT.

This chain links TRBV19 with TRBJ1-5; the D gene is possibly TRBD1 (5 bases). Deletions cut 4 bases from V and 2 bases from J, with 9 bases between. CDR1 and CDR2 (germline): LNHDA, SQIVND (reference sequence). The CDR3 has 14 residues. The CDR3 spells CASSTGRGNQPQHF. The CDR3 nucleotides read TGTGCCAGTAGTACGGGACGGGGCAATCAGCCCCAGCATTTT.

The CDR3 DNA follows: TGTGCCAGCAGCCCCTCAGGAGCGGGAGGGAAAAACAATGAGCAGTTCTTC. This encodes CASSPSGAGGKNNEQFF. The chain recombines TRBV7-9 with TRBJ2-1; 10 bases map to TRBD2. J lost 5 bases, V lost 5 bases, and 12 bases had no gene match. Germline V gene lookup returns CDR1 SEHNR and CDR2 FQNEAQ (reference sequence). There are 17 residues in the CDR3.

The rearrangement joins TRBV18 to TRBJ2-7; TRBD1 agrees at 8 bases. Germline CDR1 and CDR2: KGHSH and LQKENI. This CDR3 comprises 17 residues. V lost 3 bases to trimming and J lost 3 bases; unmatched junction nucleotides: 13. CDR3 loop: CASSPRGEAGGVYEQYF. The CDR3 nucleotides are TGTGCCAGCTCACCGCGAGGTGAGGCAGGGGGCGTCTACGAGCAGTACTTC.

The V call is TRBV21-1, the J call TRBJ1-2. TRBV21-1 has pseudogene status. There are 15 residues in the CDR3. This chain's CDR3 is CASSKGRDVNYGYTF. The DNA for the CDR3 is TGTGCCAGCAGCAAAGGACGGGACGTAAACTATGGCTACACCTTC.

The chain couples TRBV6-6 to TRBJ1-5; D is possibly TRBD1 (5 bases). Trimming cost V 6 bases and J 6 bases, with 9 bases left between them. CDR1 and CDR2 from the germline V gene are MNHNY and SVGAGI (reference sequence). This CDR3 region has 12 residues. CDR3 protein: CASRGGSQPQHF. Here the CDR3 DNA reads TGTGCCAGCAGGGGGGGGAGTCAGCCCCAGCATTTT.

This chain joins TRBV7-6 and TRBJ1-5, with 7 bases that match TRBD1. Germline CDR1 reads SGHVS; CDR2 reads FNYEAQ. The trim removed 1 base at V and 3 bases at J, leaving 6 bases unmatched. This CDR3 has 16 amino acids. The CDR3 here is CASSLEAGGYNQPQHF. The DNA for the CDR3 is TGTGCCAGCAGCTTAGAGGCAGGGGGGTACAATCAGCCCCAGCATTTT.

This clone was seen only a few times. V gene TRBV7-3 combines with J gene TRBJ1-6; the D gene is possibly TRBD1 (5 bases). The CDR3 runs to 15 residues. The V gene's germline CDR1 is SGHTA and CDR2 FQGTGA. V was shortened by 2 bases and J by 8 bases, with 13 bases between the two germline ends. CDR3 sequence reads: CASSLGPGADSPLHF. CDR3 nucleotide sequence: TGTGCCAGCAGCTTAGGTCCCGGGGCGGATTCACCCCTCCACTTT. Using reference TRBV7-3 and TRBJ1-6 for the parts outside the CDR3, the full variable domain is GAGVSQTPSNKVTEKGKYVELRCDPISGHTALYWYRQSLGQGPEFLIYFQGTGAADDSGLPNDRFFAVRPEGSVSTLKIQRTERGDSAVYLCASSLGPGADSPLHFGNGTRLTVT.

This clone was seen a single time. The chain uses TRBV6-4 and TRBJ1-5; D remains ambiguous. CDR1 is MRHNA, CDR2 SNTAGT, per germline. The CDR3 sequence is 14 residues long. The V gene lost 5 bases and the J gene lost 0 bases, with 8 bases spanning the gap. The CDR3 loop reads CASSQDYSNQPQHF. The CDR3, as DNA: TGTGCCAGCAGTCAAGACTATAGCAATCAGCCCCAGCATTTT.

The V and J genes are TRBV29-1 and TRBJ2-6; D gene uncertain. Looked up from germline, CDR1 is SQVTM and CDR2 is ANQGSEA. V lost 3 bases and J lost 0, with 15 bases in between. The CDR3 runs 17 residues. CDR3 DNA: TGCAGCGTTGACGCTGTTGGTTGGGACTCTGGGGCCAACGTCCTGACTTTC. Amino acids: CSVDAVGWDSGANVLTF.

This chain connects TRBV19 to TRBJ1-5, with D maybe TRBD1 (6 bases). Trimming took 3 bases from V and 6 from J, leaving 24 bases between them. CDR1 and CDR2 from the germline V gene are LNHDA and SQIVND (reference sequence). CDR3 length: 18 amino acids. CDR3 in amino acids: CASSILRGGQTSRQPQHF. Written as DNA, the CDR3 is TGTGCCAGTAGTATTTTGCGGGGGGGGCAGACTTCCCGTCAGCCCCAGCATTTT.

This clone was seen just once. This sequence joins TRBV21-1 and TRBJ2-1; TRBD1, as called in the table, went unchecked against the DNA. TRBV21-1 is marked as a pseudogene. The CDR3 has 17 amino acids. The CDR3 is CASSNPSTGGAYNEQFF. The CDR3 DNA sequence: TGTGCCAGCAGCAACCCGTCGACAGGGGGCGCCTACAATGAGCAGTTCTTC.

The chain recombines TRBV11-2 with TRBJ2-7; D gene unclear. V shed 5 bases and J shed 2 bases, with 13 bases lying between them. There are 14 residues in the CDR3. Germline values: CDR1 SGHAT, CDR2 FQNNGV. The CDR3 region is CASSGLDGTYEQYF. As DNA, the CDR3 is TGTGCCAGCAGCGGATTGGACGGAACCTACGAGCAGTACTTC.

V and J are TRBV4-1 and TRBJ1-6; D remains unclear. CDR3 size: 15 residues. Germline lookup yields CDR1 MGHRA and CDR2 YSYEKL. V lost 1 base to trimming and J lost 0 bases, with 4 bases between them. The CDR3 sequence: CASSQGSSYNSPLHF. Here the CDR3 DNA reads TGCGCCAGCAGCCAAGGGAGCTCCTATAATTCACCCCTCCACTTT.

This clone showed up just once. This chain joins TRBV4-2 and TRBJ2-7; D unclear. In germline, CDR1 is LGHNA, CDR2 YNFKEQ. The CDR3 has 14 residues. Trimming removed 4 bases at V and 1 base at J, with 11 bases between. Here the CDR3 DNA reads TGTGCCAGCAGCCTGCCGGGCCCTTCCTACGAGCAGTACTTC. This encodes CASSLPGPSYEQYF.

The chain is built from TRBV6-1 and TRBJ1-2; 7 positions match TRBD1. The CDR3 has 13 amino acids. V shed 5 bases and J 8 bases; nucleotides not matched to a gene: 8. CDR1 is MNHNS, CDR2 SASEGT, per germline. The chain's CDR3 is CASSRDRVGGYTF. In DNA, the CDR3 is TGTGCCAGCAGTCGAGACAGGGTAGGGGGCTACACCTTC.

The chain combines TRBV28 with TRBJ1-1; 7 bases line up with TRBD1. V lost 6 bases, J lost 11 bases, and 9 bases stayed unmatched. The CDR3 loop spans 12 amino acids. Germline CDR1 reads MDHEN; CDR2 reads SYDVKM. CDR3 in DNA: TGTGCCAGCAGCAGAGGGGGCAGGGAGGCTTTCTTT. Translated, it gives CASSRGGREAFF.

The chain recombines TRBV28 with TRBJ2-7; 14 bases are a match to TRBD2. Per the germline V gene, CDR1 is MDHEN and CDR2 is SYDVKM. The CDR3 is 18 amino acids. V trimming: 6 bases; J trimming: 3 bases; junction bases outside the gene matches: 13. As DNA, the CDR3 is TGTGCCAGCAGCCCGTGGACTAGCGGGAGGATAGGGTACTACGAGCAGTACTTC. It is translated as CASSPWTSGRIGYYEQYF. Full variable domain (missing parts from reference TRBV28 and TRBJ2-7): DVKVTQSSRYLVKRTGEKVFLECVQDMDHENMFWYRQDPGLGLRLIYFSYDVKMKEKGDIPEGYSVSREKKERFSLILESASTNQTSMYLCASSPWTSGRIGYYEQYFGPGTRLTVT.

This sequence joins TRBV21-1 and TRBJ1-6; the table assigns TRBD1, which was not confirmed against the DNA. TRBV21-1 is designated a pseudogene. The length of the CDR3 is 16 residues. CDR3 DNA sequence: TGTGCCAGCAGCAAAGCGCTGAGACAGGCTAATTCACCCCTCCACTTT. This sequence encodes CASSKALRQANSPLHF.

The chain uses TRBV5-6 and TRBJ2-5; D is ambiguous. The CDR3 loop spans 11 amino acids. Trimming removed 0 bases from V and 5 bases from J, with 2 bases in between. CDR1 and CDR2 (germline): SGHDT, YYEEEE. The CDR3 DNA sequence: TGTGCCAGCAGCTTGGTTGAGACCCAGTACTTC. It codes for CASSLVETQYF.

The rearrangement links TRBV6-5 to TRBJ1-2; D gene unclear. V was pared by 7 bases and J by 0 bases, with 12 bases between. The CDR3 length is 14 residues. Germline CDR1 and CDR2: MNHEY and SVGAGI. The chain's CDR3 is CASTPGETNYGYTF. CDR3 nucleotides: TGTGCCAGCACCCCCGGGGAGACTAACTATGGCTACACCTTC.

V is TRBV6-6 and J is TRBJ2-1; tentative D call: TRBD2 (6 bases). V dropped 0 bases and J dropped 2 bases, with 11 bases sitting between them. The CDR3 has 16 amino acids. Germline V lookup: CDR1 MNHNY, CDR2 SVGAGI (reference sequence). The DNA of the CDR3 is TGTGCCAGCAGTTACTCGGGGCGGGACGCCTACAATGAGCAGTTCTTC. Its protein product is CASSYSGRDAYNEQFF.